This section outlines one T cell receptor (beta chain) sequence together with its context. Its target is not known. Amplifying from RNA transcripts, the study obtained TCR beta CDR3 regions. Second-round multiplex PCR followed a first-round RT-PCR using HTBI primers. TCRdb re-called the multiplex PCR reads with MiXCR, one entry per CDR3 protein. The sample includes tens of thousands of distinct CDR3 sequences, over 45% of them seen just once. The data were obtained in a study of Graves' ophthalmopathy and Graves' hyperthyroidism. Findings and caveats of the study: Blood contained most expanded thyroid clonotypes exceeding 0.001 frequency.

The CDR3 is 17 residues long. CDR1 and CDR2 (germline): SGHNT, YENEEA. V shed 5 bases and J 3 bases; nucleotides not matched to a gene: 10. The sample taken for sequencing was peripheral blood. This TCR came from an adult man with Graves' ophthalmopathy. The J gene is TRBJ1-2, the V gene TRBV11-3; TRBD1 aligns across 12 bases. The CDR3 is CASSHGTGTGGDYGYTF. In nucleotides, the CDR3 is TGTGCCAGCAGCCACGGAACCGGGACAGGGGGCGACTATGGCTACACCTTC.